This TCR beta chain was recorded in a study of cytomegalovirus exposure and HLA in healthy donors. In the study overall: One earlier analysis, a look at roughly 180 million T cells, found some 110 million unique TCR beta sequences. Study-wide points: For TCR beta chains, V- and J-gene trimming was later linked to a missense DCLRE1C variant. A few CMV-associated chains were confirmed in vitro to be specific for CMV antigens.

After removal of 5 bases from V and 3 bases from J, the junction contained 1 base not matched to a gene. Per germline, CDR1 SEHNR and CDR2 FQNEAQ (reference sequence). The CDR3 contains 12 residues. On this clone itself: The target antigen is unknown.

It was with 60 Vbeta and 13 Jbeta primers that the PCR ran. Produced via immunoSEQ multiplex PCR; TCRdb's table is partial and in-frame only. Of roughly 100,000 clones listed, 60% to 80% are singletons. Donors showed nominal health when sampled, although they likely had unrecorded immune exposures. The sequence came from a male donor in good health and CMV-seropositive. J is TRBJ2-7 and V is TRBV7-9; 7 bases are a match to TRBD1. Sequencing was carried out using PBMCs. As DNA, the CDR3 is TGTGCCAGCAGCAGGACAGGCTACGAGCAGTACTTC. Its protein product is CASSRTGYEQYF.